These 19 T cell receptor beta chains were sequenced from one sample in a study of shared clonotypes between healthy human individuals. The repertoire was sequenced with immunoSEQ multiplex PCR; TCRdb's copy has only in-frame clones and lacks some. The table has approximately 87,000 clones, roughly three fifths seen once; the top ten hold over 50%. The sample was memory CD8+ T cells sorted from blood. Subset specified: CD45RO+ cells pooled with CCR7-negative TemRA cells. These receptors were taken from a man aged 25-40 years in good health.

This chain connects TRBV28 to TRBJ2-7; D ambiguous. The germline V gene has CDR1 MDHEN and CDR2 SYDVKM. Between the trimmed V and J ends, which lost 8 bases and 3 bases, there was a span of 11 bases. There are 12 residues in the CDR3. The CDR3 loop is CASAWSGYEQYF. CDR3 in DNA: TGTGCCAGCGCTTGGTCGGGCTACGAGCAGTACTTC.

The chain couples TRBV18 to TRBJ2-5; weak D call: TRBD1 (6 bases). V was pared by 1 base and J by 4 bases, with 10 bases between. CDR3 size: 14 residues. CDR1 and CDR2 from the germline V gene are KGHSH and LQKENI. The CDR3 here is CASSPLQGAETQYF. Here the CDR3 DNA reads TGTGCCAGCTCACCACTACAGGGTGCAGAGACCCAGTACTTC.

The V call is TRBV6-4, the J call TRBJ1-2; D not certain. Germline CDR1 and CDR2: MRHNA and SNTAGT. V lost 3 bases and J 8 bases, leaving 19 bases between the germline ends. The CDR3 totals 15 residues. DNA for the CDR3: TGTGCCAGCAGTGAAGGGAGCGGGGAGCACAACGGCTACACCTTC. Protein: CASSEGSGEHNGYTF.

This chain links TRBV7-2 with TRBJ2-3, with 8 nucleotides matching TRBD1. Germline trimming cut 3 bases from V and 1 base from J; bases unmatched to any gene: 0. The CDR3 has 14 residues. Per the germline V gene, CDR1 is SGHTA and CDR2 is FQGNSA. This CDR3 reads CASSLTGGTDTQYF. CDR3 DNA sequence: TGTGCCAGCAGCTTGACAGGGGGCACAGATACGCAGTATTTT.

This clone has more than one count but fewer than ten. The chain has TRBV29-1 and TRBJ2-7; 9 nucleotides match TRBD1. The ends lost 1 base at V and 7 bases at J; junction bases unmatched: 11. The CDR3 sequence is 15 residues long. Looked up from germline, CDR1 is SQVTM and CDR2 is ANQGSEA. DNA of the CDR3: TGCAGCGTTGAAGCCGGGACAGGGATAATGCGGGAGCAGTACTTC. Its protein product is CSVEAGTGIMREQYF.

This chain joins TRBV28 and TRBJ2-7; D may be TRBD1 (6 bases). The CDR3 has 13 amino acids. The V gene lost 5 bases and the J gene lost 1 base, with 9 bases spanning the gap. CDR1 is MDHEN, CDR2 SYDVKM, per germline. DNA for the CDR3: TGTGCCAGCAGTGTTACAGGGTCCTACGAGCAGTACTTC. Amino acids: CASSVTGSYEQYF.

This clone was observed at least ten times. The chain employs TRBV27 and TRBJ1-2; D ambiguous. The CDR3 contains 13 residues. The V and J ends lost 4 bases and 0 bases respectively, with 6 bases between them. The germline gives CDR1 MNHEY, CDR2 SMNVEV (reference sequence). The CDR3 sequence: CASSYTANYGYTF. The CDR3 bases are TGTGCCAGCAGTTACACCGCTAACTATGGCTACACCTTC.

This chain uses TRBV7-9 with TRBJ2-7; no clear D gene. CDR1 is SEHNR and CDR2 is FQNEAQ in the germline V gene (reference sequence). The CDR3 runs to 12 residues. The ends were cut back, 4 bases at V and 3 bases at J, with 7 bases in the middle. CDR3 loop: CASSWVSYEQYF. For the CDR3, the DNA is TGTGCCAGCAGCTGGGTGAGCTACGAGCAGTACTTC.

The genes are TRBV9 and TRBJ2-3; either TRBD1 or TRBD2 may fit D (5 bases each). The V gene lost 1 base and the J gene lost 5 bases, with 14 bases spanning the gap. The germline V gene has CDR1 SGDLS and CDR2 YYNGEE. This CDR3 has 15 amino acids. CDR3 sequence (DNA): TGTGCCAGCAGCGTACACGGGGCGATTGTAGATACGCAGTATTTT. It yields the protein CASSVHGAIVDTQYF.

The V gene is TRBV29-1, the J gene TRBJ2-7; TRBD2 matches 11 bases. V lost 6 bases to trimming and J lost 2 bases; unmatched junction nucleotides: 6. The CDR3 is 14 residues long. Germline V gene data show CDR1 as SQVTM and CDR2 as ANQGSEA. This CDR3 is CSVVGTSGAYEQYF. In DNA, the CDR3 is TGCAGCGTGGTAGGGACTAGCGGAGCCTACGAGCAGTACTTC.

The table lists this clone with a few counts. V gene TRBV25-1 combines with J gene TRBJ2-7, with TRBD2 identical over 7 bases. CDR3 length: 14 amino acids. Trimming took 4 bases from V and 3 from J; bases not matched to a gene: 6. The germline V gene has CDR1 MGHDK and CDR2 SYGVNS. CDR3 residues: CASSGRGDSYEQYF. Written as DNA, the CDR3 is TGTGCCAGCAGTGGTCGGGGGGATAGCTACGAGCAGTACTTC.

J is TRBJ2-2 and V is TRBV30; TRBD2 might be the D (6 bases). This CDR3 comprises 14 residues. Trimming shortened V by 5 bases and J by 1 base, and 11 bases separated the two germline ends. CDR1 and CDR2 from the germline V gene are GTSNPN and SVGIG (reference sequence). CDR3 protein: CAWHSGVNTGELFF. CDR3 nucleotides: TGTGCCTGGCATAGCGGAGTGAACACCGGGGAGCTGTTTTTT.

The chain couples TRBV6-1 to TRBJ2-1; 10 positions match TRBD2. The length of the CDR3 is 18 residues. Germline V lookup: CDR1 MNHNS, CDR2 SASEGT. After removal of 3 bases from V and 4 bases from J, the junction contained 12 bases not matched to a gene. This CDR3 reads CASSEWLTSGKFYNEQFF. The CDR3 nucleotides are TGTGCCAGCAGTGAGTGGTTAACTAGCGGGAAGTTTTACAATGAGCAGTTCTTC.

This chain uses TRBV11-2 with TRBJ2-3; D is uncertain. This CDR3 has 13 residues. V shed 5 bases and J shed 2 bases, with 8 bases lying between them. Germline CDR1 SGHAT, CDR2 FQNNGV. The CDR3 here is CASSSPITDTQYF. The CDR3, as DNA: TGTGCCAGCAGCAGTCCCATCACAGATACGCAGTATTTT.

The CDR3, as DNA: TGTGCCAGCAGTTTGGCCAGCGAAGGATACAATGAGCAGTTCTTC. It specifies CASSLASEGYNEQFF. The chain is built from TRBV27 and TRBJ2-1; D gene ambiguous. This CDR3 has 15 amino acids. The V end was cut by 3 bases, the J end by 4 bases, with 13 bases between. Germline V gives CDR1 MNHEY, CDR2 SMNVEV (reference sequence).

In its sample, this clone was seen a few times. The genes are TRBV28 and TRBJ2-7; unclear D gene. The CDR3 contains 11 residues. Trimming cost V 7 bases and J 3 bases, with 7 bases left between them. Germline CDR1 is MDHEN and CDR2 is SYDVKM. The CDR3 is CASTEHYEQYF. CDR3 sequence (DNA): TGTGCCAGCACAGAGCACTACGAGCAGTACTTC.

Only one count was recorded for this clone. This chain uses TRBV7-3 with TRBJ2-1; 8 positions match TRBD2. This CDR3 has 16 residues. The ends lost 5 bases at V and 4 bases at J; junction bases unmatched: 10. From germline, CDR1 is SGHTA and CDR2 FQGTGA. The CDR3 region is CASSPATSGEYNEQFF. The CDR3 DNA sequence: TGTGCCAGCAGCCCTGCAACTAGCGGCGAGTACAATGAGCAGTTCTTC.

CDR3 protein: CASSLSLAGATDTQYF. The CDR3 DNA reads TGTGCCAGCAGCTTATCGTTGGCGGGAGCTACAGATACGCAGTATTTT. The rearrangement uses TRBV7-6 and TRBJ2-3, with 7 bases identical to TRBD2. The CDR3 is 16 amino acids. V was clipped by 2 bases and J by 3 bases; unmatched bases: 8. Germline assignment: CDR1 SGHVS and CDR2 FNYEAQ.

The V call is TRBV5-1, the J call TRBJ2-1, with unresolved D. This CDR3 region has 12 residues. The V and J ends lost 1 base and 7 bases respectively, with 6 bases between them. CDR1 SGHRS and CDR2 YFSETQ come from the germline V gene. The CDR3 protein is CASSLLENEQFF. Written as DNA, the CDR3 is TGCGCCAGCAGCTTGCTGGAGAATGAGCAGTTCTTC. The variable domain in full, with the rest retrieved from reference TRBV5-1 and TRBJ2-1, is KAGVTQTPRYLIKTRGQQVTLSCSPISGHRSVSWYQQTPGQGLQFLFEYFSETQRNKGNFPGRFSGRQFSNSRSEMNVSTLELGDSALYLCASSLLENEQFFGPGTRLTVL.